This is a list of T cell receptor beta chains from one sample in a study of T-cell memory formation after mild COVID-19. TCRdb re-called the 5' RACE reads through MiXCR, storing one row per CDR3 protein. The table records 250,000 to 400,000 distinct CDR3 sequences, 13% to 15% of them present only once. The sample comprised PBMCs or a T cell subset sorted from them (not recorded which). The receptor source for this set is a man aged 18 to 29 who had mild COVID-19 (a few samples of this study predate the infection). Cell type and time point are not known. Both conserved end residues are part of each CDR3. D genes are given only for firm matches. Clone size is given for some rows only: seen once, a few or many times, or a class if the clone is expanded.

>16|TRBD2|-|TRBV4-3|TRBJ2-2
CASSPIAGVDTGELFF
TGCGCCAGCAGCCCGATAGCGGGGGTTGACACCGGGGAGCTGTTTTTT
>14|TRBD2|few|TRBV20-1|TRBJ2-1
CSAGLAGGGGEQFF
TGCAGTGCGGGCCTAGCGGGGGGTGGCGGTGAGCAGTTCTTC
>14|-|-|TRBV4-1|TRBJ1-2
CASSQVGEGYGYTF
TGCGCCAGCAGCCAAGTGGGGGAGGGCTATGGCTACACCTTC
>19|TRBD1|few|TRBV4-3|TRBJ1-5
CASSQEVQGYGQGTQPQHF
TGCGCCAGCAGCCAAGAAGTTCAAGGGTATGGACAGGGCACTCAGCCCCAGCATTTT
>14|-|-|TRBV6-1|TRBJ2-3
CASKALPYTDTQYF
TGTGCCAGCAAAGCTTTACCCTACACAGATACGCAGTATTTT
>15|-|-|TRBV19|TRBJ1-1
CASSTAHYGNTEAFF
TGTGCCAGTAGTACCGCACATTATGGTAACACTGAAGCTTTCTTT
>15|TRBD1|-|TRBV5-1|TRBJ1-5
CASSPGQGIGQPQHF
TGCGCCAGCAGCCCGGGACAGGGGATTGGACAGCCCCAGCATTTT
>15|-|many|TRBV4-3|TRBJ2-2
CASSQDLEFSGELFF
TGCGCCAGCAGCCAAGATCTGGAGTTTTCCGGGGAGCTGTTTTTT
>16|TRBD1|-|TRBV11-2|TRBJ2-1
CASSHITGGSYNEQFF
TGTGCCAGCAGCCACATAACAGGGGGGTCGTACAATGAGCAGTTCTTC
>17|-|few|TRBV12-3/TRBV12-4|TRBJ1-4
CASSFGARGLTNEKLFF
TGTGCCAGCAGTTTTGGTGCCAGGGGTTTGACTAATGAAAAACTGTTTTTT
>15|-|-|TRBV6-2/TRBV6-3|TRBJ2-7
CASSYGISIAYEQYF
TGTGCCAGCAGTTACGGGATTAGTATCGCCTACGAGCAGTACTTC
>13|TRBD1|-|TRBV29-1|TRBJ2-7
CSVETGVRYEQYF
TGCAGCGTTGAGACAGGGGTACGATACGAGCAGTACTTC
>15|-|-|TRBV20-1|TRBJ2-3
CSAYYPGTSTDTQYF
TGCAGTGCTTACTACCCGGGGACTAGCACAGATACGCAGTATTTT
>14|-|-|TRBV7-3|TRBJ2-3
CASSSRGGIDTQYF
TGTGCCAGCAGCTCGAGGGGGGGCATAGATACGCAGTATTTT
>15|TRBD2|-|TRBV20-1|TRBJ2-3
CSARGLAGGTDTQYF
TGCAGTGCTAGAGGACTAGCGGGGGGGACGGATACGCAGTATTTT
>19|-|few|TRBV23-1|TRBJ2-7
CASSTTQPLQGHPVYEQYF
TGCGCCAGCAGCACCACGCAACCACTACAGGGACACCCAGTCTACGAGCAGTACTTC
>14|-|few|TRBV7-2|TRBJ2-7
CASSFNGGPYEQYF
TGTGCCAGCAGCTTCAACGGGGGACCCTACGAGCAGTACTTC
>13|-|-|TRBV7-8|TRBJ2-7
CASSPRQPHEQYF
TGTGCCAGCAGCCCTAGACAGCCCCACGAGCAGTACTTC
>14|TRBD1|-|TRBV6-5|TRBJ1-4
CASSYSTGREKLFF
TGTGCCAGCAGTTACTCGACAGGGAGAGAAAAACTGTTTTTT
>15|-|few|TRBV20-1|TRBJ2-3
CSAAKQDREGDTQYF
TGCAGTGCTGCTAAACAGGACAGGGAGGGAGATACGCAGTATTTT
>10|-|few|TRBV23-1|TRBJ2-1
CASNAAEQFF
TGCGCCAGCAACGCCGCTGAGCAGTTCTTC
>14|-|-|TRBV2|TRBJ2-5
CASSQTYARETQYF
TGTGCCAGCAGCCAAACGTATGCTCGGGAGACCCAGTACTTC
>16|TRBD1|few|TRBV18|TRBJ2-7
CASSPLGQGVAYEQYF
TGTGCCAGCTCACCACTTGGACAGGGCGTCGCCTACGAGCAGTACTTC
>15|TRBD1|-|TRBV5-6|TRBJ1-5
CASRSSGTGYQPQHF
TGTGCCAGCAGAAGTTCCGGGACAGGATATCAGCCCCAGCATTTT
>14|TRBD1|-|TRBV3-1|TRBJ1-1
CASSQKGGTAEAFF
TGTGCCAGCAGCCAGAAGGGGGGGACAGCAGAAGCTTTCTTT
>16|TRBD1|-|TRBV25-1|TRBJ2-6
CASRKTGGTGANVLTF
TGTGCCAGCCGTAAAACAGGGGGAACTGGGGCCAACGTCCTGACTTTC
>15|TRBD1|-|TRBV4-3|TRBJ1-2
CASSVLTGTGEGYTF
TGCGCCAGCAGCGTTCTAACCGGGACAGGGGAGGGCTACACCTTC
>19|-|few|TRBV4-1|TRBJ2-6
CASSQLSKATFSGANVLTF
TGCGCCAGCAGCCAATTAAGTAAGGCCACTTTCTCTGGGGCCAACGTCCTGACTTTC
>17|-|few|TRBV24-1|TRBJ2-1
CATSDLRGQGKDNEQFF
TGTGCCACCAGTGATCTACGAGGGCAGGGGAAGGACAATGAGCAGTTCTTC
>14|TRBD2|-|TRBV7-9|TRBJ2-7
CASSRGLAVVEQYF
TGTGCCAGCAGCCGCGGACTAGCGGTAGTCGAGCAGTACTTC
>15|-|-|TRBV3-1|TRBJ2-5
CASSHGAGYQETQYF
TGTGCCAGCAGCCACGGAGCGGGTTATCAAGAGACCCAGTACTTC
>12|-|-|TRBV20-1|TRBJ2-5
CSASRDWQTQYF
TGCAGTGCTAGCAGGGATTGGCAGACCCAGTACTTC
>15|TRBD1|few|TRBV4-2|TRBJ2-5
CASSQRDRGQETQYF
TGTGCCAGCAGCCAAAGGGACAGGGGGCAAGAGACCCAGTACTTC
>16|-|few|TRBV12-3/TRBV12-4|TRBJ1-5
CASRSGRSGVNQPQHF
TGTGCCAGCAGATCTGGGAGGAGCGGGGTCAATCAGCCCCAGCATTTT
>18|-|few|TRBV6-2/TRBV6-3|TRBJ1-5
CASSPINMGLKSNQPQHF
TGTGCCAGCAGCCCCATCAACATGGGACTTAAGAGCAATCAGCCCCAGCATTTT
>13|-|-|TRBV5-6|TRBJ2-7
CASSLGGQYEQYF
TGTGCCAGCAGCTTGGGGGGGCAGTACGAGCAGTACTTC
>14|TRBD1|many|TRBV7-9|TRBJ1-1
CASSLAQGGTEAFF
TGTGCCAGCAGCTTAGCGCAGGGGGGTACTGAAGCTTTCTTT
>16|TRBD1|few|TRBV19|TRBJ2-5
CASSIGAGGHIETQYF
TGTGCCAGTAGTATAGGCGCAGGGGGTCATATAGAGACCCAGTACTTC
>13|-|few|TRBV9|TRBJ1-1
CASTPIGNTEAFF
TGTGCCAGCACCCCAATAGGGAACACTGAAGCTTTCTTT
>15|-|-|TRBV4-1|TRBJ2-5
CASSPPGSSQETQYF
TGCGCCAGCAGCCCTCCCGGTAGCAGCCAAGAGACCCAGTACTTC
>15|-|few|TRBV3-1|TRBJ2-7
CASSHARTRAYEQYF
TGTGCCAGCAGCCACGCTCGTACTAGGGCCTACGAGCAGTACTTC
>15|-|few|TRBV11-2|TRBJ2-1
CASTLASDTYNEQFF
TGTGCCAGCACCCTAGCTAGCGACACCTACAATGAGCAGTTCTTC
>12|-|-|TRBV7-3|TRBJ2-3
CASSIATDTQYF
TGTGCCAGCAGCATCGCCACAGATACGCAGTATTTT
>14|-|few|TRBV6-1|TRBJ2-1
CASSELAAYNEQFF
TGTGCCAGCAGTGAACTGGCAGCCTACAATGAGCAGTTCTTC
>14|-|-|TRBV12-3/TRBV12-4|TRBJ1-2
CASSPTGGGYGYTF
TGTGCCAGCAGTCCGACGGGGGGAGGTTATGGCTACACCTTC
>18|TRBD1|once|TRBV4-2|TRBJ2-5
CASSQERGYRTGEETQYF
TGTGCCAGCAGCCAAGAAAGGGGTTACAGGACAGGGGAAGAGACCCAGTACTTC
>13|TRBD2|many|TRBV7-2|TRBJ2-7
CASSPGRGREQYF
TGTGCCAGCAGCCCCGGGAGGGGTCGGGAGCAGTACTTC
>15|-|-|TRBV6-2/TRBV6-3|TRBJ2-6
CASGRGSAGANVLTF
TGTGCCAGCGGCCGGGGCTCAGCGGGGGCCAACGTCCTGACTTTC
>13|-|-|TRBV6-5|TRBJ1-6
CASSLTVNSPLHF
TGTGCCAGCAGTCTCACGGTCAATTCACCCCTCCACTTT
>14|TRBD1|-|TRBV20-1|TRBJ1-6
CSAQGTGMGSPLHF
TGCAGTGCCCAGGGGACAGGGATGGGATCACCCCTCCACTTT
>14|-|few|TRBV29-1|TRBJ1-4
CSVEAAGTNEKLFF
TGCAGCGTTGAAGCGGCCGGTACTAATGAAAAACTGTTTTTT
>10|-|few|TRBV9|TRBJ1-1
CASSAAEAFF
TGTGCCAGCAGCGCCGCGGAAGCTTTCTTT
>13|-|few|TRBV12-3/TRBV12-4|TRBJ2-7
CASTYWGVYEQYF
TGTGCCAGCACCTATTGGGGGGTATACGAGCAGTACTTC
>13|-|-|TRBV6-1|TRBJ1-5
CASVPEFFQPQHF
TGTGCCAGCGTGCCGGAATTTTTTCAGCCCCAGCATTTT
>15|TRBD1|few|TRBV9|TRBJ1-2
CASSVTPGQGDGYTF
TGTGCCAGCAGCGTTACTCCGGGACAGGGAGATGGCTACACCTTC
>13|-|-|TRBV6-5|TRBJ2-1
CASREVQNNEQFF
TGTGCCAGCAGGGAGGTCCAAAACAATGAGCAGTTCTTC
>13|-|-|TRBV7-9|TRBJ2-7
CASSMPGTYEQYF
TGTGCCAGCAGTATGCCGGGTACCTACGAGCAGTACTTC
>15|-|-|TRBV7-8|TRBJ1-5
CASSSNAWGNQPQHF
TGTGCCAGCAGCTCGAATGCATGGGGCAATCAGCCCCAGCATTTT